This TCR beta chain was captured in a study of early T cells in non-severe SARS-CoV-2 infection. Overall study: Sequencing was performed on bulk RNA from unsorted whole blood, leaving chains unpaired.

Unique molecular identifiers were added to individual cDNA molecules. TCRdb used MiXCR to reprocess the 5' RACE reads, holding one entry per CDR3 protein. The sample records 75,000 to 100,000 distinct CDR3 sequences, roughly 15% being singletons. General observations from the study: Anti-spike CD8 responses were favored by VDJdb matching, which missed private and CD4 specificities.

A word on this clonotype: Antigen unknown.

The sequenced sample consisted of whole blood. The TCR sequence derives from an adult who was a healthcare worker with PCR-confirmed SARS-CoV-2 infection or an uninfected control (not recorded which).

CDR3 residues: CASGTVGNTIYF. The CDR3 nucleotides read TGTGCCAGCGGGACAGTCGGAAACACCATATATTTT. V usage is TRBV6-6 and J usage is TRBJ1-3; 7 bases fit TRBD1. Losses at the gene ends were 8 bases for V and 4 bases for J; bases not matched to a gene: 2. Germline V gene data show CDR1 as MNHNY and CDR2 as SVGAGI (reference sequence). The CDR3 is 12 amino acids.